This entry is about one TCR beta chain. The data originate from a study of T cell repertoires in ileal Crohn's disease. Data came from immunoSEQ multiplex PCR; TCRdb stores just in-frame clones and leaves some out. The data show 55,000 to 65,000 clones, with 85% to 90% seen just once and roughly 2% held by the top ten. Trimming shortened V by 4 bases and J by 5 bases, and 15 bases separated the two germline ends. Germline CDR1 reads SGHRS; CDR2 reads YFSETQ. This CDR3 has 15 amino acids. Time point noted: neoterminal ileum biopsy at postoperative endoscopy, about 6 months after surgery. Included were adult ileal or ileocolonic Crohn's patients indicated for ileocolonic resection.

This receptor was taken from an adult with Crohn's disease. This rearrangement joins TRBV5-1 to TRBJ2-2; D is possibly TRBD1 (6 bases). The sample comprised ileal tissue. The CDR3 DNA sequence: TGCGCCAGCAGCCCGCGGGCAGGGGATACCGGGGAGCTGTTTTTT. Protein: CASSPRAGDTGELFF.